A selection of T cell receptor beta chains follows, all from one sample in a study of a mutant IDH1 vaccine in newly diagnosed glioma. Using immunoSEQ multiplex PCR, the repertoire was profiled, and TCRdb retains in-frame clones only, with some absent. The sample consists of around 65,000 clones, 80% of them appearing once. No antigen has been identified for these receptors. Sequencing used PBMCs, obtained from a glioma patient whose treatment included an IDH1 peptide vaccine. These receptor sequences come from a man aged 50 to 59 with glioma. CDR3s include the opening cysteine and the closing phenylalanine or tryptophan. The D gene is left open where the match is weak. Expanded clones get a size class; other rows say once, few or many, or leave the size out.

D gene: .; V gene: TRBV7-9; clone size: .; J gene: TRBJ2-3; CDR3 DNA: TGTGCCAGCAGCCCCACCGCGGGCAGTTACACAGATACGCAGTATTTT; CDR3 protein: CASSPTAGSYTDTQYF
D gene: TRBD2; V gene: TRBV7-6; clone size: .; J gene: TRBJ2-2; CDR3 DNA: TGTGCCAGCAGCTTCTACGGGGGGGCGGACACCGGGGAGCTGTTTTTT; CDR3 protein: CASSFYGGADTGELFF
D gene: .; V gene: TRBV10-2; clone size: .; J gene: TRBJ2-3; CDR3 DNA: TGCGCCACCCGTCCCCTTGGGGGCGAAGCGGGTAGCACAGATACGCAGTATTTT; CDR3 protein: CATRPLGGEAGSTDTQYF
D gene: .; V gene: TRBV7-9; clone size: .; J gene: TRBJ1-1; CDR3 DNA: TGTGCCAGCAGGACTACTTATGGGGGGACTGAAGCTTTCTTT; CDR3 protein: CASRTTYGGTEAFF
D gene: .; V gene: TRBV7-9; clone size: .; J gene: TRBJ1-1; CDR3 DNA: TGTGCCAGCGGCCTACTTCCCACCATGAACACTGAAGCTTTCTTT; CDR3 protein: CASGLLPTMNTEAFF
D gene: TRBD1; V gene: TRBV7-9; clone size: .; J gene: TRBJ2-7; CDR3 DNA: TGTGCCAGCAGAAAAAACCGGGACAGCTCCTACGAGCAGTACTTC; CDR3 protein: CASRKNRDSSYEQYF
D gene: .; V gene: TRBV25-1; clone size: .; J gene: TRBJ2-1; CDR3 DNA: TGTGCCAGCAGTCATACCCATAATGAGCAGTTCTTC; CDR3 protein: CASSHTHNEQFF
D gene: .; V gene: TRBV10-3; clone size: .; J gene: TRBJ2-5; CDR3 DNA: TGTGCCATCAGTGGACTACAAGAGACCCAGTACTTC; CDR3 protein: CAISGLQETQYF
D gene: .; V gene: TRBV29-1; clone size: .; J gene: TRBJ1-3; CDR3 DNA: TGCAGCGTTCGTAGGGGAAACACCATATATTTT; CDR3 protein: CSVRRGNTIYF
D gene: .; V gene: TRBV19; clone size: .; J gene: TRBJ2-7; CDR3 DNA: TGTGCCAGTAGTTCGACGACACCCCTCCTCTACGAGCAGTACTTC; CDR3 protein: CASSSTTPLLYEQYF
D gene: TRBD2; V gene: TRBV9; clone size: .; J gene: TRBJ2-7; CDR3 DNA: TGTGCCAGCAGCACGTTTAGCGGGAGCTACGAGCAGTACTTC; CDR3 protein: CASSTFSGSYEQYF
D gene: .; V gene: TRBV7-2; clone size: .; J gene: TRBJ1-3; CDR3 DNA: TGTGCCAGCAGCTTAGGGCCTATCTTCTCTGGAAACACCATATATTTT; CDR3 protein: CASSLGPIFSGNTIYF
D gene: .; V gene: TRBV9; clone size: .; J gene: TRBJ2-1; CDR3 DNA: TGTGCCAGCAGCCCTAGACCCCTCCGGGACAATGAGCAGTTCTTC; CDR3 protein: CASSPRPLRDNEQFF
D gene: .; V gene: TRBV21-1; clone size: .; J gene: TRBJ2-7; CDR3 DNA: TGTGCCAGCAGCAACGACCCACCAGGACTGAGCTCCTACGAGCAGTACTTC; CDR3 protein: CASSNDPPGLSSYEQYF
D gene: TRBD1; V gene: TRBV27; clone size: .; J gene: TRBJ2-7; CDR3 DNA: TGTGCCAGCAGTGCCGGGACAGGGGATGGGTTGGGGGAGCAGTACTTC; CDR3 protein: CASSAGTGDGLGEQYF
D gene: TRBD1; V gene: TRBV7-2; clone size: .; J gene: TRBJ2-3; CDR3 DNA: TGTGCCAGCAGCTTTGGGACAGGGGGATCAGATACGCAGTATTTT; CDR3 protein: CASSFGTGGSDTQYF
D gene: .; V gene: TRBV5-6; clone size: once; J gene: TRBJ1-2; CDR3 DNA: TGTGCCAGCAGCTGGACAGAGAACTATGGCTACACCTTC; CDR3 protein: CASSWTENYGYTF
D gene: .; V gene: TRBV5-1; clone size: .; J gene: TRBJ1-4; CDR3 DNA: TGCGCCAGCGGCGTAGGAACTAATGAAAAACTGTTTTTT; CDR3 protein: CASGVGTNEKLFF
D gene: TRBD2; V gene: TRBV2; clone size: .; J gene: TRBJ2-5; CDR3 DNA: TGTGCCAGCAGTTATAGGACTAGCGGGAGCGGGGAGACCCAGTACTTC; CDR3 protein: CASSYRTSGSGETQYF
D gene: .; V gene: TRBV29-1; clone size: .; J gene: TRBJ1-1; CDR3 DNA: TGCAGCGCCTCAGGAGCGGGCGTGACTTTCTTT; CDR3 protein: CSASGAGVTFF
D gene: .; V gene: TRBV2; clone size: once; J gene: TRBJ2-4; CDR3 DNA: TGTGCCAGCAGTGAATCCGGGGGGCCTCTTCAGTACTTC; CDR3 protein: CASSESGGPLQYF
D gene: TRBD1; V gene: TRBV27; clone size: .; J gene: TRBJ1-1; CDR3 DNA: TGTGCCAGCAGTCCAACGGGACAGATCGGGTCTGAAGCTTTCTTT; CDR3 protein: CASSPTGQIGSEAFF
D gene: .; V gene: TRBV4-3; clone size: .; J gene: TRBJ1-1; CDR3 DNA: TGCGCCAGCAGCCAAGATTTTAGGGGGACTGAAGCTTTCTTT; CDR3 protein: CASSQDFRGTEAFF
D gene: .; V gene: TRBV5-4; clone size: once; J gene: TRBJ2-3; CDR3 DNA: TGTGCCAGCAGCTTGGGGGCAGGGATTGGCACAGATACGCAGTATTTT; CDR3 protein: CASSLGAGIGTDTQYF